One and the same sample provided the 25 T cell receptor beta chains below, sequenced in a study of T cell clonotyping in hematopoietic cell transplantation. The data were produced by immunoSEQ multiplex PCR, yet TCRdb's version contains in-frame clones alone and is incomplete. The table shows approximately 42,000 clones, with 95% occurring only once. Source material: peripheral blood mononuclear cells. These receptors all come from a man aged 30 to 45 in good health. Some clones in this sample may be carry-over from other donors' samples.

The chain is built from TRBV10-3 and TRBJ2-3; 15 positions agree with TRBD2. J gave up 2 bases and V 6 bases, and 6 bases lay outside the gene matches. The CDR3 has 17 residues. Germline assignment: CDR1 ENHRY and CDR2 SYGVKD. CDR3 loop: CAISPGLAGGATDTQYF. DNA for the CDR3: TGTGCCATCAGCCCGGGACTAGCGGGAGGAGCCACAGATACGCAGTATTTT.

The chain has TRBV29-1 and TRBJ1-2; 7 positions match TRBD1. The CDR3 runs 13 residues. The germline V gene has CDR1 SQVTM and CDR2 ANQGSEA. Trimming at V came to 4 bases and at J to 4 bases, leaving 6 bases not matched to a gene. The DNA for the CDR3 is TGCAGCGTTGGACAGGGCGAAATCTATGGCTACACCTTC. This encodes CSVGQGEIYGYTF.

The rearrangement joins TRBV27 to TRBJ2-7; weak D call: TRBD1 (5 bases). Trimming pared 4 bases from V and 0 bases from J, leaving 13 bases between. Germline CDR1 is MNHEY and CDR2 is SMNVEV (reference sequence). The CDR3 is 15 amino acids. The CDR3 DNA sequence: TGTGCCAGCAGTTCTCCCTCAACAGGCTCCTACGAGCAGTACTTC. This encodes CASSSPSTGSYEQYF.

The rearrangement joins TRBV7-9 to TRBJ1-1; TRBD1 matches 9 bases. Trimming cost V 5 bases and J 7 bases; bases outside gene matches: 5. CDR1 SEHNR and CDR2 FQNEAQ come from the germline V gene (reference sequence). CDR3 size: 13 residues. CDR3 in DNA: TGTGCCAGCAGCCCGTGGACAGGGGATGAAGCTTTCTTT. Translated: CASSPWTGDEAFF.

V usage is TRBV7-6 and J usage is TRBJ1-1; 10 bases agree with TRBD1. With 5 bases clipped from V and 5 bases from J, the junction kept 14 bases outside the gene matches. The V gene's germline CDR1 is SGHVS and CDR2 FNYEAQ. CDR3 size: 17 residues. CDR3 DNA: TGTGCCAGCAGCCCACCTGACAGGGGGCGAAGGGGAACTGAAGCTTTCTTT. It encodes CASSPPDRGRRGTEAFF.

This clone came up once. The CDR3 nucleotides read TGCGCCAGCAGCCAAGGCGCACAGGTCCCCGTGGAGCAGTACTTC. It yields the protein CASSQGAQVPVEQYF. The chain employs TRBV4-1 and TRBJ2-7; D may be TRBD1 (5 bases). V lost 1 base to trimming and J lost 7 bases, with 17 bases between them. This CDR3 comprises 15 residues. In germline, CDR1 is MGHRA, CDR2 YSYEKL.

This clone was detected once. This chain links TRBV5-6 with TRBJ1-2, with TRBD1 as a possible D gene (6 bases). Trimming cost V 4 bases and J 4 bases, with 17 bases left between them. The CDR3 consists of 15 residues. Germline-derived CDR1 and CDR2 are SGHDT and YYEEEE. The CDR3 protein is CASSLFGGPSYGYTF. DNA for the CDR3: TGTGCCAGCAGCCTCTTCGGGGGGCCTAGCTATGGCTACACCTTC.

This chain links TRBV4-2 with TRBJ1-2; possible D gene TRBD1, 6 bases. V lost 0 bases to trimming and J lost 4 bases, with 21 bases between them. Germline values: CDR1 LGHNA, CDR2 YNFKEQ. This CDR3 region has 18 residues. The CDR3, as DNA: TGTGCCAGCAGCCAAGACCCGGGACATCGGGTGAGGACCTATGGCTACACCTTC. Encoded protein: CASSQDPGHRVRTYGYTF.

The gene calls are TRBV7-2 and TRBJ2-2; the match to TRBD1 covers 7 bases. With 5 bases clipped from V and 4 bases from J, the junction kept 7 bases outside the gene matches. Germline assignment: CDR1 SGHTA and CDR2 FQGNSA. This CDR3 has 15 residues. In nucleotides, the CDR3 is TGTGCCAGCAGCCCAAGACAGGGTGGCACCGGGGAGCTGTTTTTT. As protein: CASSPRQGGTGELFF.

The genes are TRBV6-5 and TRBJ1-6; the D is unclear. The CDR3 consists of 12 residues. Per germline, CDR1 MNHEY and CDR2 SVGAGI. The germline V and J ends were trimmed by 8 bases and 6 bases, with 8 bases remaining between them. The CDR3 loop is CASQEANSPLHF. The DNA for the CDR3 is TGTGCCAGCCAGGAAGCTAATTCACCCCTCCACTTT.

The V gene is TRBV27, the J gene TRBJ2-7; D remains ambiguous. CDR1 is MNHEY and CDR2 is SMNVEV in the germline V gene (reference sequence). Deletions cut 3 bases from V and 4 bases from J, with 13 bases between. The CDR3 loop spans 14 amino acids. The CDR3 spells CASSLLERSYEQYF. CDR3 DNA sequence: TGTGCCAGCAGTTTGTTGGAGAGGTCGTACGAGCAGTACTTC.

This clone has a handful of counts. The rearrangement links TRBV19 to TRBJ1-5; unclear D gene. Germline CDR1 LNHDA, CDR2 SQIVND (reference sequence). The V end lost 7 bases, the J end lost 0 bases, and 13 bases lay between the germline ends. The CDR3 sequence is 15 residues long. The CDR3 coding sequence is TGTGCCAGTAACGCTAACGGTTATAGCAATCAGCCCCAGCATTTT. As protein: CASNANGYSNQPQHF. Variable domain in full (rest from reference TRBV19 and TRBJ1-5): DGGITQSPKYLFRKEGQNVTLSCEQNLNHDAMYWYRQDPGQGLRLIYYSQIVNDFQKGDIAEGYSVSREKKESFPLTVTSAQKNPTAFYLCASNANGYSNQPQHFGDGTRLSIL.

CDR3: CASSPISGGFYNEQFF. The CDR3 DNA sequence: TGTGCCAGCAGCCCCATTAGCGGGGGCTTCTACAATGAGCAGTTCTTC. The rearrangement uses TRBV7-3 and TRBJ2-1; 9 bases match TRBD2. From germline, CDR1 is SGHTA and CDR2 FQGTGA. V shed 5 bases, J shed 3 bases, and the junction held 8 bases outside the gene matches. CDR3 length: 16 residues.

In its sample, this clone was seen a few times. This chain joins TRBV7-6 and TRBJ1-6; the D is unclear. Trimming took off 6 bases at V and 8 bases at J, with 11 bases between the two ends. Per germline, CDR1 SGHVS and CDR2 FNYEAQ. This CDR3 spans 13 amino acids. The CDR3 is CASSYKRDSPLHF. The DNA for the CDR3 is TGTGCCAGCAGTTACAAAAGGGATTCACCCCTCCACTTT.

V gene TRBV12-5 combines with J gene TRBJ2-6; no firm D call. Germline CDR1 reads LGHNT; CDR2 reads FRNRAP. Trimming removed 5 bases at V and 3 bases at J, with 5 bases between. The CDR3 runs to 13 residues. CDR3 residues: CASGVSGANVLTF. As DNA, the CDR3 is TGTGCTAGTGGTGTAAGTGGGGCCAACGTCCTGACTTTC.

The gene calls are TRBV19 and TRBJ2-5; D may be TRBD2 (5 bases). CDR1 and CDR2 from the germline V gene are LNHDA and SQIVND (reference sequence). V was trimmed by 3 bases and J by 3 bases, leaving 8 bases between them. The length of the CDR3 is 13 residues. CDR3 region: CASSMSREETQYF. The CDR3 nucleotides read TGTGCCAGTAGTATGTCGAGGGAAGAGACCCAGTACTTC. The full variable domain, in which reference TRBV19 and TRBJ2-5 provide the parts outside the CDR3, is DGGITQSPKYLFRKEGQNVTLSCEQNLNHDAMYWYRQDPGQGLRLIYYSQIVNDFQKGDIAEGYSVSREKKESFPLTVTSAQKNPTAFYLCASSMSREETQYFGPGTRLLVL.

V is TRBV19 and J is TRBJ1-1; D gene ambiguous. Between the trimmed V and J ends, which lost 5 bases and 2 bases, there was a span of 18 bases. The germline V gene encodes CDR1 LNHDA and CDR2 SQIVND (reference sequence). This CDR3 is 16 amino acids long. CDR3 in DNA: TGTGCCAGTAGTCCATCCCGTCTTCAGCAAAACACTGAAGCTTTCTTT. It is translated as CASSPSRLQQNTEAFF. Full variable domain (missing parts from reference TRBV19 and TRBJ1-1): DGGITQSPKYLFRKEGQNVTLSCEQNLNHDAMYWYRQDPGQGLRLIYYSQIVNDFQKGDIAEGYSVSREKKESFPLTVTSAQKNPTAFYLCASSPSRLQQNTEAFFGQGTRLTVV.

CDR3 DNA: TGCGCCAGCAGCTTGGCGGTCAGGGGGCCCGAGCAGTACTTC. Protein product: CASSLAVRGPEQYF. The chain is built from TRBV5-1 and TRBJ2-7, with 8 bases aligning to TRBD1. The junction had 5 bases not matched to a gene; V was cut back by 0 bases and J by 6 bases. The CDR3 loop spans 14 amino acids. Germline V gene data show CDR1 as SGHRS and CDR2 as YFSETQ.

V and J are TRBV28 and TRBJ1-1, with D possibly TRBD1 on 5 matching bases. Per germline, CDR1 MDHEN and CDR2 SYDVKM. V was clipped by 10 bases and J by 3 bases, with 18 bases between them. The CDR3 covers 14 residues. The CDR3 coding sequence is TGTGCCACACACATTCCGGGGGGGGACACTGAAGCTTTCTTT. This codes for CATHIPGGDTEAFF.

In its sample, this clone was seen once. The rearrangement joins TRBV7-2 to TRBJ2-7, with TRBD2 matching 8 bases. V trimming: 1 base; J trimming: 3 bases; junction bases outside the gene matches: 8. The germline gives CDR1 SGHTA, CDR2 FQGNSA. The CDR3 extends over 16 amino acids. The CDR3 DNA follows: TGTGCCAGCAGCTTAGAAGGCGCGGGAGGCCTCTACGAGCAGTACTTC. Residues: CASSLEGAGGLYEQYF.

The sample holds one count of this clone. The rearrangement uses TRBV19 and TRBJ2-5; D unclear. Germline V gene sequence: CDR1 LNHDA, CDR2 SQIVND (reference sequence). This CDR3 comprises 11 residues. V was shortened by 10 bases and J by 4 bases, with 10 bases between the two germline ends. CDR3 sequence reads: CATKLGETQYF. CDR3 DNA: TGTGCCACCAAGCTGGGAGAGACCCAGTACTTC.

This chain joins TRBV7-2 and TRBJ2-7, with 11 bases fitting TRBD2. The CDR3 runs 18 residues. CDR1 is SGHTA, CDR2 FQGNSA, per germline. The V segment lost 4 bases and the J segment 2 bases; nucleotides outside the gene matches: 13. CDR3 loop: CASSSILAGGPNPYEQYF. As DNA, the CDR3 is TGTGCCAGCAGCTCAATTCTAGCGGGGGGTCCGAACCCCTACGAGCAGTACTTC.

The J gene is TRBJ2-7, the V gene TRBV7-2; D might be TRBD1 (5 bases). The CDR3 length is 13 residues. The ends were cut back, 5 bases at V and 2 bases at J, with 10 bases in the middle. The germline CDR1 and CDR2 sequences are SGHTA and FQGNSA. The CDR3 is CASSPRAPYEQYF. Written as DNA, the CDR3 is TGTGCCAGCAGCCCCAGGGCCCCCTACGAGCAGTACTTC. The whole variable domain, filled in from reference TRBV7-2 and TRBJ2-7, reads GAGVSQSPSNKVTEKGKDVELRCDPISGHTALYWYRQSLGQGLEFLIYFQGNSAPDKSGLPSDRFSAERTGGSVSTLTIQRTQQEDSAVYLCASSPRAPYEQYFGPGTRLTVT.

The genes are TRBV6-1 and TRBJ1-1; 10 bases map to TRBD1. After removal of 6 bases from V and 6 bases from J, the junction contained 7 bases not matched to a gene. Germline V lookup: CDR1 MNHNS, CDR2 SASEGT. The length of the CDR3 is 14 residues. CDR3 protein: CASRKTGGPSEAFF. In DNA form, the CDR3 reads TGTGCCAGCAGAAAGACAGGGGGCCCGTCTGAAGCTTTCTTT.

The rearrangement uses TRBV5-1 and TRBJ1-1, with TRBD1 identical over 8 bases. V lost 4 bases and J lost 5; bases outside the gene matches: 13. Germline CDR1 SGHRS, CDR2 YFSETQ. The CDR3 has 16 amino acids. CDR3 protein: CASSLISGGAWTEAFF. In nucleotides, the CDR3 is TGCGCCAGCAGCCTTATATCAGGGGGCGCATGGACTGAAGCTTTCTTT. The entire variable domain, with the rest obtained from reference TRBV5-1 and TRBJ1-1, is as follows: KAGVTQTPRYLIKTRGQQVTLSCSPISGHRSVSWYQQTPGQGLQFLFEYFSETQRNKGNFPGRFSGRQFSNSRSEMNVSTLELGDSALYLCASSLISGGAWTEAFFGQGTRLTVV.